These T cell receptor beta chains were read from a single sample in a study of T cell responses to AZD1222 COVID-19 vaccine. Repertoires were generated with immunoSEQ multiplex PCR, while TCRdb's copy carries only in-frame clones and drops some. This sample carries 150,000 to 200,000 clones, 80% to 90% of them seen once, and the ten largest clones take 5% to 7%. Source: peripheral blood, taken on day 0 of AZD1222 vaccination. The receptor source for this set is an adult in good health. Both conserved end residues are part of each CDR3.

V gene | CDR3 protein
TRBV6-5 | CASSYSMGGRQPQHF
TRBV11-3 | CASSAGTDPSTDTQYF
TRBV19 | CASKRGGLNEQYF
TRBV30 | CAWSLPGQRAFF
TRBV19 | CASSHLGTVYGYTF
TRBV15 | CATSLRGPETQYF
TRBV28 | CASSPIGTSGSEQYF
TRBV28 | CASSPRSYEQYF
TRBV28 | CASSSGGELYEQYF
TRBV11-2 | CASSRQGARNEQYF
TRBV30 | CAWSTLREKLFF